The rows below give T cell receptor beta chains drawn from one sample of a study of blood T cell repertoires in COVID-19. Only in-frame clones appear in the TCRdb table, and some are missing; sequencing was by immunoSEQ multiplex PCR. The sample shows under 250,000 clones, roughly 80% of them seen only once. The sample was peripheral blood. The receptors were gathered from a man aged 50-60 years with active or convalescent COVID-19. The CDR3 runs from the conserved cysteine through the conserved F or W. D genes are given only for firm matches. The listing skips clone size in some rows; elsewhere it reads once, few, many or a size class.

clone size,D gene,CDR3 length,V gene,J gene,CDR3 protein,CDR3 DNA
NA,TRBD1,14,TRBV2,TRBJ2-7,CASSPGTGLPEQYF,TGTGCCAGCAGCCCCGGGACAGGTCTTCCCGAGCAGTACTTC
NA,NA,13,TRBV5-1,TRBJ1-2,CASSLNLRYGYTF,TGCGCCAGCAGCTTGAATTTGAGGTACGGCTACACCTTC
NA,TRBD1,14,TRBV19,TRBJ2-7,CASSSRTGDYEQYF,TGTGCCAGTAGTTCACGGACAGGGGATTACGAGCAGTACTTC
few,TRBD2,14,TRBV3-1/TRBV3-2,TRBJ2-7,CASSPGLAGHEQYF,TGTGCCAGCAGCCCGGGACTAGCGGGCCACGAGCAGTACTTC
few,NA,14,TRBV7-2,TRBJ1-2,CASSLARQGYGYTF,TGTGCCAGCAGCCTAGCAAGGCAGGGCTATGGCTACACCTTC
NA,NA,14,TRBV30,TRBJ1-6,CAWREPGEGPPLHF,TGTGCCTGGAGGGAGCCAGGGGAAGGGCCACCCCTCCACTTT
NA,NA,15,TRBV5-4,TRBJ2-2,CASSFGGPVTGELFF,TGTGCCAGCAGCTTCGGGGGGCCGGTTACCGGGGAGCTGTTTTTT
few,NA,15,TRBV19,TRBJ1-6,CASRGGASYNSPLHF,TGTGCCAGTCGGGGGGGCGCCTCCTATAATTCACCCCTCCACTTT
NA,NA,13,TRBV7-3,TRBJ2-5,CASGKGYQETQYF,TGTGCCAGCGGCAAGGGGTACCAAGAGACCCAGTACTTC
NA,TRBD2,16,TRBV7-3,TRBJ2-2,CASSPKLRGDAGELFF,TGTGCCAGCAGCCCCAAGTTGCGGGGGGATGCCGGGGAGCTGTTTTTT
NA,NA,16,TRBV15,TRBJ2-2,CATSKTGAPHTGELFF,TGTGCCACCAGCAAAACAGGTGCCCCCCACACCGGGGAGCTGTTTTTT
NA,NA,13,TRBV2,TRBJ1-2,CASSVAANYGYTF,TGTGCCAGCAGTGTGGCAGCTAACTATGGCTACACCTTC
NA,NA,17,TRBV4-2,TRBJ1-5,CASSQDPGSVSNQPQHF,TGTGCCAGCAGCCAAGATCCCGGTAGCGTGAGTAATCAGCCCCAGCATTTT
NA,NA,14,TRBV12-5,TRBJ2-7,CASGLVRVDYEQYF,TGTGCTAGTGGTTTGGTACGGGTTGACTACGAGCAGTACTTC
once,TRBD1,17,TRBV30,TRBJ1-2,CAWSRRGTGVTNYGYTF,TGTGCCTGGAGTAGGCGCGGGACAGGGGTGACTAACTATGGCTACACCTTC
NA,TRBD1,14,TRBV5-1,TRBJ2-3,CASSPGQGADTQYF,TGCGCCAGCAGCCCCGGACAGGGCGCAGATACGCAGTATTTT
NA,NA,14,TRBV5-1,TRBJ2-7,CASSLAGGGYEQYF,TGCGCCAGCAGCTTGGCGGGGGGCGGATACGAGCAGTACTTC
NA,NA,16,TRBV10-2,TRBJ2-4,CASSESTGRIKNIQYF,TGCGCCAGCAGTGAGTCGACGGGGAGGATAAAAAACATTCAGTACTTC
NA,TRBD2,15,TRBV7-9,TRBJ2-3,CASSLGGAGGATQYF,TGTGCCAGCAGCTTAGGGGGAGCGGGGGGAGCTACGCAGTATTTT
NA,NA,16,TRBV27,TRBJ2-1,CASSTPGTNDYNEQFF,TGTGCCAGCAGTACCCCCGGGACAAATGACTACAATGAGCAGTTCTTC
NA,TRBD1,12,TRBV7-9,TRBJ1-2,CASSSDRAGYTF,TGTGCCAGCAGCTCCGACAGGGCTGGCTACACCTTC
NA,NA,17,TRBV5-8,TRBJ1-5,CASSSRVRFYSNQPQHF,TGTGCCAGCAGCTCCCGAGTGAGGTTCTATAGCAATCAGCCCCAGCATTTT
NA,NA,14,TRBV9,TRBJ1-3,CASSEQSSGNTIYF,TGTGCCAGCAGCGAACAGTCCTCTGGAAACACCATATATTTT
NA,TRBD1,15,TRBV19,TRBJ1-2,CASSEQQGAVYGYTF,TGTGCCAGTAGTGAACAACAGGGGGCTGTCTATGGCTACACCTTC
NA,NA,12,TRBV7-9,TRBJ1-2,CASSLAQAGYTF,TGTGCCAGCAGCTTAGCTCAAGCAGGCTACACCTTC
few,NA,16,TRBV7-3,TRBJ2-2,CASSLAGDRMAGELFF,TGTGCCAGCAGCCTTGCCGGGGATAGGATGGCCGGGGAGCTGTTTTTT
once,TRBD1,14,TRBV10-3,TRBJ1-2,CAISEPGGSGGYTF,TGTGCCATCAGTGAGCCAGGGGGAAGCGGTGGCTACACCTTC
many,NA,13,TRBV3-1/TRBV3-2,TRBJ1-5,CASSQGRGQPQHF,TGTGCCAGCAGCCAAGGGAGAGGTCAGCCCCAGCATTTT
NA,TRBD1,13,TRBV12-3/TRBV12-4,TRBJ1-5,CASSRQGGQPQHF,TGTGCCAGCAGTCGACAGGGTGGTCAGCCCCAGCATTTT
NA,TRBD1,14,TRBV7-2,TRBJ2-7,CASSLVGQGTEQYF,TGTGCCAGCAGCTTAGTGGGACAGGGAACCGAGCAGTACTTC
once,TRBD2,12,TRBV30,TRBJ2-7,CARGGGGGEQYF,TGTGCCCGGGGGGGCGGGGGGGGCGAGCAGTACTTC
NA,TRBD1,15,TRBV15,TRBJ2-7,CATSRRTGLSAEQYF,TGTGCCACCAGCAGAAGGACAGGGTTGTCGGCCGAGCAGTACTTC
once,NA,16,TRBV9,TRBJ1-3,CASSVSTQVNGNTIYF,TGTGCCAGCAGCGTATCGACACAGGTGAACGGAAACACCATATATTTT
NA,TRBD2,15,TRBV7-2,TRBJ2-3,CASRADSGGTGTQYF,TGTGCCAGCAGAGCTGATAGCGGGGGGACCGGTACGCAGTATTTT
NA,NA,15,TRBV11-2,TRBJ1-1,CASSLDLPRYTEAFF,TGTGCCAGCAGCTTAGATCTCCCCAGGTACACTGAAGCTTTCTTT
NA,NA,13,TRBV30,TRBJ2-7,CAWGKGLTYEQYF,TGTGCCTGGGGGAAGGGGCTGACCTACGAGCAGTACTTC
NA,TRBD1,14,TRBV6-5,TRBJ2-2,CASNRDRVTGELFF,TGTGCCAGCAATCGGGACAGGGTTACCGGGGAGCTGTTTTTT
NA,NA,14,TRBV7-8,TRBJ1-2,CASSRFISNYGYTF,TGTGCCAGCAGCCGCTTCATCAGTAACTATGGCTACACCTTC
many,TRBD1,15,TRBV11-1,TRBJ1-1,CASSLLTGSNTEAFF,TGTGCCAGCAGCTTATTGACAGGGTCGAACACTGAAGCTTTCTTT
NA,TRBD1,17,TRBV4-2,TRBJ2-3,CASSQPWGQGITDTQYF,TGTGCCAGCAGCCAACCCTGGGGACAGGGAATCACAGATACGCAGTATTTT
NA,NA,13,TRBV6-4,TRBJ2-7,CASSDSRRREQYF,TGTGCCAGCAGTGACTCGAGGAGGAGGGAGCAGTACTTC
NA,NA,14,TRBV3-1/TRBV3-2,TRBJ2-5,CASSAAGSRETQYF,TGTGCCAGCAGCGCCGCCGGGAGCCGAGAGACCCAGTACTTC
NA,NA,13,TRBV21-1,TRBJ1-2,CASTFEVGFGYTF,TGTGCCAGCACCTTCGAGGTGGGTTTTGGCTACACCTTC
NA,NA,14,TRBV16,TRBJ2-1,CASSQSNLDGEQFF,TGTGCCAGCAGCCAATCTAATCTAGACGGTGAGCAGTTCTTC
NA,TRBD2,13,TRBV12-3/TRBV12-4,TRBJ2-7,CASSFVTGGEQYF,TGTGCCAGCAGTTTTGTTACGGGAGGCGAGCAGTACTTC
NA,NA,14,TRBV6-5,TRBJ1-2,CASSYSGTPYGYTF,TGTGCCAGCAGTTACTCCGGGACACCCTATGGCTACACCTTC
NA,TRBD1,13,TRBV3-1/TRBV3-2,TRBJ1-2,CASSQDRVYGYTF,TGTGCCAGCAGCCAGGACAGGGTTTATGGCTACACCTTC
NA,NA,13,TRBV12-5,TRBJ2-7,CASDQGGAYEQYF,TGTGCTAGTGACCAGGGGGGAGCCTACGAGCAGTACTTC
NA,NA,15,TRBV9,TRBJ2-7,CASSEGGLGSYEQYF,TGTGCCAGCAGCGAGGGGGGGCTGGGCTCCTACGAGCAGTACTTC
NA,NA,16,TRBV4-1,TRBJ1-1,CASSQAEALLNTEAFF,TGCGCCAGCAGCCAAGCTGAAGCCCTATTGAACACTGAAGCTTTCTTT
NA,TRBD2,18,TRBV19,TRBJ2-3,CASSMGLAGNPSTDTQYF,TGTGCCAGTAGTATGGGGTTAGCGGGCAACCCTAGCACAGATACGCAGTATTTT
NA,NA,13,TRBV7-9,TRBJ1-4,CASSPATNEKLFF,TGTGCCAGCAGCCCGGCAACTAATGAAAAACTGTTTTTT
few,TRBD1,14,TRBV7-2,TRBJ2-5,CASSPTGGRETQYF,TGTGCCAGCAGCCCGACAGGGGGCCGAGAGACCCAGTACTTC
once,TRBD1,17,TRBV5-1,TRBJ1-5,CASSLEPRDRDFQPQHF,TGCGCCAGCAGCTTGGAACCCCGGGACAGGGACTTCCAGCCCCAGCATTTT
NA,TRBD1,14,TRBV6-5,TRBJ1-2,CASTRDRGQSGYTF,TGTGCCAGCACCCGGGACAGGGGGCAGAGCGGCTACACCTTC
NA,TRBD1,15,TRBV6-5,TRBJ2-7,CASSYRDRGGYEQYF,TGTGCCAGCAGTTACCGGGACAGGGGAGGGTACGAGCAGTACTTC
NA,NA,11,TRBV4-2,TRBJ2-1,CASRRDSEQFF,TGTGCCAGCAGACGAGACAGTGAGCAGTTCTTC
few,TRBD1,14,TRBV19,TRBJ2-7,CASSIRTGGYEQYF,TGTGCCAGTAGTATTAGGACAGGGGGCTACGAGCAGTACTTC
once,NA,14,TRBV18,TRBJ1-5,CASSLSESNQPQHF,TGTGCCAGCTCACTCTCGGAGAGCAATCAGCCCCAGCATTTT